This TCR beta chain was documented in a study of glioma-infiltrating T cells after dendritic cell vaccination (dated by TCRdb to the mid-2010s). Looking at the study overall: Of the 15 or so glioblastoma patients in the cohort, all drawn from Phase I and II dendritic cell vaccination trials, 9 were newly diagnosed and 6 had recurrent disease. Deep sequencing of TCR beta CDR3 regions was used to quantify tumor-infiltrating lymphocyte content and compare tumor and blood repertoires in dendritic cell-vaccinated glioblastoma patients. Each patient got three intradermal injections of the dendritic cell vaccine, spaced at biweekly intervals, in the arm below the axilla. To make the vaccine, monocyte-derived dendritic cells were cultured for less than nine days with IL-4 and GM-CSF and then pulsed overnight with autologous tumor lysate. Survival after dendritic cell vaccination was correlated with TCR sequencing metrics, such as TIL content and the overlap between tumor and blood repertoires. Patients received autologous tumor lysate-pulsed dendritic cell vaccination between about 2002 and 2013. General study outcomes and caveats: No direct relationship between TCR clonality and survival was found, suggesting that a diverse polyclonal response may matter. The cohort was small and heterogeneous, few patients had complete blood and tumor sets, and even fewer had initial-recurrent tumor pairs. The response model built on TCR overlap across three groups was characterized as speculative, with prospective validation still needed. Higher estimated pretreatment TIL content predicted longer time to progression and overall survival after dendritic cell vaccination.

About this clone: Its binding antigen is unknown. No per-base quality is available; no much larger clone lies one base away.

The immunoSEQ assay amplified TCRB CDR3 regions from around 2.1 micrograms of genomic DNA, or from all available DNA when less than that amount was available. For multiplex PCR, 60 forward primers for TCR V beta segments and 13 reverse primers for J beta segments were used. To estimate the number of reads per starting template, synthetic control templates were added to each sample at limiting dilution. The Illumina HiSeq System generated 87 bp sequencing reads. As for how the authors treated the data: To remove PCR and sequencing errors, closely related sequences were merged with a nearest neighbor algorithm. TCR overlap was defined as the percentage of unique tumor TCR beta sequences that were also found in the peripheral blood of the same patient. Here the immuneACCESS table is served through TCRdb, limited to in-frame sequences with V and J called. Missing clones are a known gap in these copies; in checked studies unresolved V genes cover under half, and the rest lacks a known reason. The DNA gave D and trimming, while V, J and clone size come from that table. The sample contains 85,000 to 100,000 clones, 80% of them found a single time. In total, the top ten clones hold under 6.5% of the sample.

The time point label, read with the paper, signifies: after dendritic cell vaccination, including at tumor progression/relapse. To be selected, patients needed enough residual fresh-frozen tumor tissue and more than two years of available survival data. None of the glioblastoma patients carried an isocitrate dehydrogenase mutation, although molecular status otherwise varied. PBMC were collected before vaccination, two weeks after the third vaccination, and at tumor progression if tumor progression occurred. Genomic DNA was extracted with the Qiagen DNeasy Blood extraction Kit. The CDR3 measures 13 amino acids from cysteine to phenylalanine. The CDR3 DNA has 39 bases and is translated from base 1. In the germline V gene, CDR1 corresponds to MNHEY and CDR2 to SVGAGI. Cut back by 6 bases and 4 bases, the V and J ends lie 12 bases apart.

This material consisted of blood, taken after dendritic cell vaccination. The origin of this receptor is a human donor with glioblastoma. The chain was built from TRBV6-5 and TRBJ1-2, and possibly TRBD1, on 6 matching bases. The bases read TGTGCCAGCAGACAGGGTGGGAGCTATGGCTACACCTTC. Its translation reads: CASRQGGSYGYTF.